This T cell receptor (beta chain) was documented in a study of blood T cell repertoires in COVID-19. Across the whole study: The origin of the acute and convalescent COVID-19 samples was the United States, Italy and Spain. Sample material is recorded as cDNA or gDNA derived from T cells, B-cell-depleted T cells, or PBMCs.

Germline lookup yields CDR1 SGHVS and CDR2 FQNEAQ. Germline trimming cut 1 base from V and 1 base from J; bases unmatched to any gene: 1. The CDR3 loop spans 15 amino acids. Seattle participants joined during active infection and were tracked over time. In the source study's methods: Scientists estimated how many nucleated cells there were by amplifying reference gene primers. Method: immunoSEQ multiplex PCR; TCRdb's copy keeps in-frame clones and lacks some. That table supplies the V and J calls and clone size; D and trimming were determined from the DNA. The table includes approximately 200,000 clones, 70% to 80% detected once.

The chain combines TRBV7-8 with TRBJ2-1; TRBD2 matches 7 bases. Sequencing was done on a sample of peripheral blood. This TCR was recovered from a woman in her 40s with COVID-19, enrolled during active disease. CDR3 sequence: CASSLVRGSYNEQFF. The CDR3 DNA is TGTGCCAGCAGCTTAGTGCGGGGGTCCTACAATGAGCAGTTCTTC.